These 6 T cell receptor beta chains were all obtained from the same sample, sequenced in a study of shared clonotypes between healthy human individuals. Data came from immunoSEQ multiplex PCR; TCRdb stores just in-frame clones and leaves some out. The table lists roughly 2.5 million clones, 85% to 95% of them singletons. Specimen: naive CD4+ T cells sorted from blood. Documented subset: CD45RA+ positively selected. The receptors were sampled from a man aged 18 to 35 in good health.

The chain combines TRBV27 with TRBJ1-6; a weak D match, TRBD1 (6 bases). The CDR3 has 15 residues. Trimming shortened V by 2 bases and J by 8 bases, and 13 bases separated the two germline ends. Germline loops: CDR1 MNHEY, CDR2 SMNVEV (reference sequence). The DNA of the CDR3 is TGTGCCAGCAGTTTAGGCGCAGGGGTGGATTCACCCCTCCACTTT. Translating gives CASSLGAGVDSPLHF.

The J gene is TRBJ2-3, the V gene TRBV2; D is possibly TRBD2 (6 bases). This CDR3 is built from 15 residues. Between the trimmed V and J ends, which lost 7 bases and 0 bases, there was a span of 14 bases. Germline V lookup: CDR1 SNHLY, CDR2 FYNNEI. CDR3 sequence (DNA): TGTGCCAGCAAACCGGGGACTTTTAGCACAGATACGCAGTATTTT. The encoded protein is CASKPGTFSTDTQYF. Full variable domain (missing parts from reference TRBV2 and TRBJ2-3): EPEVTQTPSHQVTQMGQEVILRCVPISNHLYFYWYRQILGQKVEFLVSFYNNEISEKSEIFDDQFSVERPDGSNFTLKIRSTKLEDSAMYFCASKPGTFSTDTQYFGPGTRLTVL.

The CDR3 DNA reads TGTGCCAGCAGCTTAGTTGGGCTAGCGGGCGGGTCCTACAATGAGCAGTTCTTC. It yields the protein CASSLVGLAGGSYNEQFF. This chain links TRBV7-2 with TRBJ2-1; 8 bases agree with TRBD2. CDR1 is SGHTA, CDR2 FQGNSA, per germline. CDR3 length: 18 residues. J gave up 1 base and V 1 base, and 9 bases lay outside the gene matches. The complete variable domain, with remaining parts taken from reference TRBV7-2 and TRBJ2-1, reads GAGVSQSPSNKVTEKGKDVELRCDPISGHTALYWYRQSLGQGLEFLIYFQGNSAPDKSGLPSDRFSAERTGGSVSTLTIQRTQQEDSAVYLCASSLVGLAGGSYNEQFFGPGTRLTVL.

About this clone: The sample has other DNA sequences that encode this CDR3 too. The chain couples TRBV5-1 to TRBJ1-1, with no clear D. CDR3 length: 13 residues. The V gene lost 0 bases and the J gene lost 2 bases, with 5 bases spanning the gap. Germline V lookup: CDR1 SGHRS, CDR2 YFSETQ. The CDR3 spells CASSLVVNTEAFF. The DNA for the CDR3 is TGCGCCAGCAGCTTGGTCGTAAACACTGAAGCTTTCTTT. Combining the CDR3 with reference TRBV5-1 and TRBJ1-1 gives the whole variable domain KAGVTQTPRYLIKTRGQQVTLSCSPISGHRSVSWYQQTPGQGLQFLFEYFSETQRNKGNFPGRFSGRQFSNSRSEMNVSTLELGDSALYLCASSLVVNTEAFFGQGTRLTVV.

A word on this clone: Other DNA sequences from this sample encode an identical CDR3 as well. The gene calls are TRBV9 and TRBJ1-3; D gene unclear. Trimming pared 4 bases from V and 0 bases from J, leaving 8 bases between. Germline V gene lookup returns CDR1 SGDLS and CDR2 YYNGEE. This CDR3 region has 14 residues. The CDR3 protein is CASSPGNSGNTIYF. In DNA form, the CDR3 reads TGTGCCAGCAGCCCCGGTAACTCTGGAAACACCATATATTTT.

The V call is TRBV30, the J call TRBJ1-2; the D is unclear. There are 14 residues in the CDR3. From germline, CDR1 is GTSNPN and CDR2 SVGIG (reference sequence). The V end lost 5 bases, the J end lost 4 bases, and 17 bases lay between the germline ends. The CDR3 reads CAWEPSGVGYGYTF. The CDR3, as DNA: TGTGCCTGGGAGCCTTCCGGGGTGGGCTATGGCTACACCTTC.